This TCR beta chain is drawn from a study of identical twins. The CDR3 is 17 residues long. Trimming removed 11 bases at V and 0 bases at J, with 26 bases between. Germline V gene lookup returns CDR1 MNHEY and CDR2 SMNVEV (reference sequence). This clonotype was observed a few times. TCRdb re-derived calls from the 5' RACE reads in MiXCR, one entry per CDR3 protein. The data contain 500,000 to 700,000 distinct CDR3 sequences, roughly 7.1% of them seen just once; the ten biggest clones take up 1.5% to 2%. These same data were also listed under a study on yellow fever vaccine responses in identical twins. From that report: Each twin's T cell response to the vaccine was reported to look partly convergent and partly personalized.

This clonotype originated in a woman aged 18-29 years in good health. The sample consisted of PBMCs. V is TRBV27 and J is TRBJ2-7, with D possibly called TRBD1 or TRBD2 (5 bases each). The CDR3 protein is CAVHARTGGWSSYEQYV. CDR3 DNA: TGTGCCGTCCACGCCCGCACAGGAGGTTGGAGCTCCTACGAGCAGTACGTC.